This passage covers 21 T cell receptor beta chains from one sample sequenced in a study of blood T cell repertoires in COVID-19. Produced via immunoSEQ multiplex PCR; TCRdb's table is partial and in-frame only. Of approximately 180,000 clones in the sample, roughly 86% are singletons; the top ten hold 2% to 3%. Sequencing input: peripheral blood. These receptors were obtained from a man between 40 and 49 years old with active or convalescent COVID-19.

The chain is built from TRBV5-1 and TRBJ1-1; 9 bases map to TRBD1. The CDR3 contains 16 residues. CDR1 and CDR2 (germline): SGHRS, YFSETQ. V was clipped by 1 base and J by 6 bases; unmatched bases: 10. CDR3 sequence (DNA): TGCGCCAGCAGCTTGAAACCGACAGGGGGTGGAGCTGAAGCTTTCTTT. Amino acid sequence: CASSLKPTGGGAEAFF.

J is TRBJ1-3 and V is TRBV11-2; a weak D match, TRBD1 (6 bases). The CDR3 runs 17 residues. Germline V gives CDR1 SGHAT, CDR2 FQNNGV. Trimming stripped 5 bases from V and 0 bases from J, with 17 bases between. The DNA for the CDR3 is TGTGCCAGCAGCGGACCCCAGGGACACAGCTCTGGAAACACCATATATTTT. It translates to CASSGPQGHSSGNTIYF.

The genes are TRBV25-1 and TRBJ1-1; D not resolved. With 9 bases removed from V and 1 base from J, the gap between germline ends came to 12 bases. Germline lookup yields CDR1 MGHDK and CDR2 SYGVNS. The CDR3 contains 13 residues. The DNA for the CDR3 is TGTGCCAGTTCCTCGGGAGCGAACACTGAAGCTTTCTTT. It encodes CASSSGANTEAFF.

The V gene is TRBV11-3, the J gene TRBJ2-7, with D tentatively TRBD1 (6 bases). There are 12 residues in the CDR3. Trimming removed 4 bases from V and 7 bases from J, with 11 bases in between. Germline V gene lookup returns CDR1 SGHNT and CDR2 YENEEA. CDR3 sequence: CASSSGTREQYF. In nucleotides, the CDR3 is TGTGCCAGCAGCTCCGGGACAAGGGAGCAGTACTTC.

This chain uses TRBV4-1 with TRBJ1-2, with D possibly being TRBD1 (5 bases). The germline V gene encodes CDR1 MGHRA and CDR2 YSYEKL. The CDR3 loop spans 16 amino acids. Trimming pared 4 bases from V and 1 base from J, leaving 16 bases between. CDR3 coding DNA: TGCGCCAGCAGCCGTGAGTCACAGGTTTATAACTATGGCTACACCTTC. Residues: CASSRESQVYNYGYTF.

As DNA, the CDR3 is TGTGCCTGGATACGGGTGGGACTCAATGGCTACACCTTC. It is translated as CAWIRVGLNGYTF. The chain uses TRBV30 and TRBJ1-2, with TRBD1 as a possible D gene (5 bases). Germline CDR1 reads GTSNPN; CDR2 reads SVGIG (reference sequence). This CDR3 comprises 13 residues. V lost 4 bases and J lost 6, with 15 bases in between.

V and J are TRBV4-1 and TRBJ2-1; D is possibly TRBD1 (6 bases). The CDR3 contains 17 residues. Germline CDR1 MGHRA, CDR2 YSYEKL. V was cut by 0 bases and J by 9 bases, with 21 bases left in between. This CDR3 reads CASSQDPPGQTTAEQFF. DNA of the CDR3: TGCGCCAGCAGCCAAGATCCACCGGGACAAACGACCGCTGAGCAGTTCTTC.

V gene TRBV5-6 combines with J gene TRBJ1-3; a possible D gene is TRBD1 (5 bases). The CDR3 runs 15 residues. Germline CDR1 SGHDT, CDR2 YYEEEE. Trimming pared 0 bases from V and 2 bases from J, leaving 9 bases between. CDR3: CASSLAGRAGNTIYF. CDR3 DNA: TGTGCCAGCAGCTTGGCGGGCAGGGCTGGAAACACCATATATTTT.

This chain joins TRBV6-1 and TRBJ2-7; D is unresolved. The germline V and J ends were trimmed by 2 bases and 3 bases, with 14 bases remaining between them. There are 15 residues in the CDR3. Germline V lookup: CDR1 MNHNS, CDR2 SASEGT. Here the CDR3 reads CASSEMGQFFYEQYF. CDR3 nucleotide sequence: TGTGCCAGCAGTGAAATGGGCCAGTTCTTCTACGAGCAGTACTTC.

The V and J genes are TRBV7-2 and TRBJ1-2, with TRBD1 identical over 11 bases. There are 16 residues in the CDR3. Germline trimming cut 1 base from V and 5 bases from J; bases unmatched to any gene: 6. Germline values: CDR1 SGHTA, CDR2 FQGNSA. CDR3 nucleotide sequence: TGTGCCAGCAGCTTAGATTCTGGGGACAGGGGGTATGGCTACACCTTC. It specifies CASSLDSGDRGYGYTF.

The genes are TRBV4-1 and TRBJ1-1; D remains ambiguous. Trimming removed 2 bases at V and 3 bases at J, with 13 bases between. The CDR3 runs 15 residues. CDR1 and CDR2 (germline): MGHRA, YSYEKL. Here the CDR3 reads CASSQSPGGYTEAFF. DNA for the CDR3: TGCGCCAGCAGCCAATCGCCCGGAGGGTACACTGAAGCTTTCTTT.

The J gene is TRBJ1-3, the V gene TRBV5-1, with TRBD1 matching 7 bases. The CDR3 consists of 18 residues. V was clipped by 1 base and J by 0 bases; unmatched bases: 10. The V gene's germline CDR1 is SGHRS and CDR2 YFSETQ. Here the CDR3 DNA reads TGCGCCAGCAGCTTGCAACCGACAGGGCTTAGCTCTGGAAACACCATATATTTT. Protein product: CASSLQPTGLSSGNTIYF.

The rearrangement joins TRBV24-1 to TRBJ2-1; TRBD2 aligns across 8 bases. Germline V gene lookup returns CDR1 KGHDR and CDR2 SFDVKD. Trimming cost V 3 bases and J 7 bases; bases outside gene matches: 10. This CDR3 is 16 amino acids long. CDR3: CATSDTSGGGRNEQFF. CDR3 DNA sequence: TGTGCCACCAGTGATACCTCCGGGGGGGGCCGGAATGAGCAGTTCTTC.

The V gene is TRBV10-3, the J gene TRBJ2-3, with D perhaps TRBD1 (5 bases). The CDR3 totals 13 residues. Germline CDR1 ENHRY, CDR2 SYGVKD. Between the trimmed V and J ends, which lost 3 bases and 5 bases, there was a span of 9 bases. CDR3 in DNA: TGTGCCATCAGTGATTTTAGGGGAGATACGCAGTATTTT. Its translation: CAISDFRGDTQYF.

This clone appeared once. This rearrangement joins TRBV28 to TRBJ2-1; weak D call: TRBD2 (6 bases). Trimming took off 7 bases at V and 8 bases at J, with 21 bases between the two ends. Germline V lookup: CDR1 MDHEN, CDR2 SYDVKM. This CDR3 is built from 15 residues. The CDR3 sequence is CASTPRAGRGYEQFF. CDR3 DNA sequence: TGTGCCAGCACCCCCCGGGCAGGCCGGGGGTATGAGCAGTTCTTC.

The rearrangement links TRBV5-6 to TRBJ1-1; tentatively, D is TRBD1 (6 bases). Germline values: CDR1 SGHDT, CDR2 YYEEEE. This CDR3 contains 17 residues. V lost 3 bases and J lost 4, with 22 bases in between. The CDR3 loop is CASSSRALMRGGTEAFF. The CDR3, as DNA: TGTGCCAGCAGCTCCCGGGCCCTTATGAGAGGGGGCACTGAAGCTTTCTTT.

The chain links TRBV10-3 to TRBJ1-1; tentative D call: TRBD1 (5 bases). CDR1 and CDR2 (germline): ENHRY, SYGVKD. The CDR3 is 13 residues long. Trimming took off 8 bases at V and 0 bases at J, with 10 bases between the two ends. The CDR3 DNA reads as TGTGCCATCTCGACAGAGGTGAACACTGAAGCTTTCTTT. Protein product: CAISTEVNTEAFF.

The table lists this clone with a count of one. V gene TRBV5-1 combines with J gene TRBJ1-2; TRBD1 might be the D (5 bases). The CDR3 is 13 amino acids. Germline-derived CDR1 and CDR2 are SGHRS and YFSETQ. Deletions cut 0 bases from V and 4 bases from J, with 7 bases between. The DNA for the CDR3 is TGCGCCAGCAGCTTGGTGACAGCCTATGGCTACACCTTC. It translates to CASSLVTAYGYTF.

The chain couples TRBV7-6 to TRBJ2-7; 8 bases fit TRBD1. Germline V CDR1 and CDR2: SGHVS, FNYEAQ. J lost 5 bases, V lost 6 bases, and 12 bases had no gene match. The CDR3 loop spans 15 amino acids. In nucleotides, the CDR3 is TGTGCCAGCAGTATCAACAGGGGGTCACCCCACGAGCAGTACTTC. Its translation is CASSINRGSPHEQYF.

The chain is built from TRBV19 and TRBJ1-4; weak D call: TRBD1 (5 bases). CDR3 size: 15 residues. V lost 4 bases to trimming and J lost 7 bases, with 16 bases between them. CDR1 LNHDA and CDR2 SQIVND come from the germline V gene (reference sequence). The CDR3 sequence: CASSRDRGASEKLFF. DNA of the CDR3: TGTGCCAGTAGTAGGGATAGGGGCGCATCTGAAAAACTGTTTTTT.

The V gene is TRBV9, the J gene TRBJ2-7, with 7 bases identical to TRBD2. Per germline, CDR1 SGDLS and CDR2 YYNGEE. CDR3 length equals 14 residues. The J segment lost 0 bases and the V segment lost 4 bases, leaving 4 bases of the junction unmatched. The CDR3 reads CASSSRGSSYEQYF. The CDR3 DNA reads as TGTGCCAGCAGCTCGCGGGGGAGCTCCTACGAGCAGTACTTC.